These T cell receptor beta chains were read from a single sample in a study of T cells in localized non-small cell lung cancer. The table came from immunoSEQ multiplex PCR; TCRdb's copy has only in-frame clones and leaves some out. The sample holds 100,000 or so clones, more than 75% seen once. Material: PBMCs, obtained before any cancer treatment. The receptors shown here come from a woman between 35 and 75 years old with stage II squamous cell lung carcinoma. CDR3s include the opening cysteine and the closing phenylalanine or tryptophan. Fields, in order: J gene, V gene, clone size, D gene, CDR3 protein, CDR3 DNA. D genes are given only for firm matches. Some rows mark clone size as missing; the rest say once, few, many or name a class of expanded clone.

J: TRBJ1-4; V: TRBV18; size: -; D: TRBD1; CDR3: CASSPTGEGGEKLFF; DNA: TGTGCCAGCTCACCCACAGGGGAAGGAGGAGAAAAACTGTTTTTT
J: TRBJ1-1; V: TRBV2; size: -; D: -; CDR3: CASSYRGGSTEAFF; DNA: TGTGCCAGCAGTTACCGAGGGGGTTCCACTGAAGCTTTCTTT
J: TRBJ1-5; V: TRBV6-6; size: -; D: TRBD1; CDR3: CATGTVSNQPQHF; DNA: TGTGCCACAGGGACAGTTAGCAATCAGCCCCAGCATTTT
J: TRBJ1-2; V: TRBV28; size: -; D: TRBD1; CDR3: CASSLGDRVAYGYTF; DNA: TGTGCCAGCAGTTTAGGCGACAGGGTAGCCTATGGCTACACCTTC
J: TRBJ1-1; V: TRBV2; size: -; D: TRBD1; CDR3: CASTPGQGTNTEAFF; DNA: TGTGCCAGCACCCCGGGACAGGGAACGAACACTGAAGCTTTCTTT
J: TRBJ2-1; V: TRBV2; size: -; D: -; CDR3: CASNGRGRPYNEQFF; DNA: TGTGCCAGCAACGGTCGGGGCAGACCCTACAATGAGCAGTTCTTC
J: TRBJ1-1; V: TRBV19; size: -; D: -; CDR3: CASSIYGLEAFF; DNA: TGTGCCAGTAGTATTTACGGTCTAGAAGCTTTCTTT
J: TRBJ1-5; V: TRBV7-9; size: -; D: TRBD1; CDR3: CASSLGVGQGDQPQHF; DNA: TGTGCCAGCAGCTTAGGGGTTGGACAGGGGGACCAGCCCCAGCATTTT
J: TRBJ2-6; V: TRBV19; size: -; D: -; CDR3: CASSIPVGTGANVLTF; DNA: TGTGCCAGTAGTATTCCAGTGGGAACTGGGGCCAACGTCCTGACTTTC
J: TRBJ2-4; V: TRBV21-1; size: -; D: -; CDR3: CASSITGDKNIQYF; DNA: TGTGCCAGCAGCATAACCGGAGACAAAAACATTCAGTACTTC
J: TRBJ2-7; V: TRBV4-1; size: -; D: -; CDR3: CASSQDPGTFGEQYF; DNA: TGCGCCAGCAGCCAAGATCCGGGCACGTTCGGTGAGCAGTACTTC
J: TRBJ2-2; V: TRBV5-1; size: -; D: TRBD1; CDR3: CASSTDRGPMSAGELFF; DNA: TGCGCCAGCAGCACGGACAGGGGCCCGATGTCCGCCGGGGAGCTGTTTTTT
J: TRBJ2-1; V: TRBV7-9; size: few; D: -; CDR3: CASNSKGKNEQFF; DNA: TGTGCCAGCAACTCAAAAGGGAAGAATGAGCAGTTCTTC
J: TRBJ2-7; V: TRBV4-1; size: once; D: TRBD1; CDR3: CASSQPSTGRQYF; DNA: TGCGCCAGCAGCCAACCCTCGACAGGGAGGCAGTACTTC
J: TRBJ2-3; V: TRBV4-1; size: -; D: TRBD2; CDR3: CASSQEPSGTSTDTQYF; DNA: TGCGCCAGCAGCCAAGAACCCTCCGGGACTAGTACCGATACGCAGTATTTT
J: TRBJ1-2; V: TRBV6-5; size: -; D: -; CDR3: CASSYSRRGHGYTF; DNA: TGTGCCAGCAGTTACTCCCGCCGGGGGCATGGCTACACCTTC
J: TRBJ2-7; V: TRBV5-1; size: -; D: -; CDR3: CASSLAGTLYEQYF; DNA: TGCGCCAGCAGCTTAGCAGGTACATTATACGAGCAGTACTTC
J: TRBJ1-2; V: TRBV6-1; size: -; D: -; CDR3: CASSQSNYGYTF; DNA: TGTGCCAGCAGTCAATCCAACTATGGCTACACCTTC
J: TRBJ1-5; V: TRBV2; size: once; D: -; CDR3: CASMVGNQPQHF; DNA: TGTGCCAGCATGGTGGGAAATCAGCCCCAGCATTTT
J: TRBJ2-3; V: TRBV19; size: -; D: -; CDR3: CASSVGLITDTQYF; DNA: TGTGCCAGTAGTGTCGGACTGATCACAGATACGCAGTATTTT
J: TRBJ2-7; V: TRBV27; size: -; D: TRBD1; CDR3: CASCRTGGHEQYF; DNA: TGTGCCAGCTGCCGGACAGGGGGACACGAGCAGTACTTC